This TCR beta chain was sequenced during a study of CXCR3-negative and CXCR3-positive naive CD8 T cells. Study-level results: Much lower diversity was found in memory CD8+ cells, while both naive subsets had comparably high diversity. CXCR3-negative naive cells had less hydrophobic TRB CDR3s than did CXCR3-positive naive cells. Naive subsets displayed similar surface CD5, and TCR strength was inferred from TRB CDR3 properties.

Notes on this clonotype: Its antigen is unidentified.

UMI-labeled 5' RACE yielded the TRB cDNA libraries. Following a re-call of the 5' RACE reads, TCRdb has one entry per CDR3 protein and lacks DNA. The table lists more than 50,000 distinct CDR3 sequences. Germline loops: CDR1 LGHNT, CDR2 FRNRAP. There are 17 residues in the CDR3. The sequence was obtained from a human donor in good health. Some clones in this sample may be carry-over from other donors' samples. The gene calls are TRBV12-5 and TRBJ2-3; TCRdb calls TRBD1, which cannot be checked without DNA. The sample comprised naive CXCR3- CD8+ T cells from blood. Subset specified: CD45RO-CCR7+CD27+CD95- naive CD8+ T cells lacking CXCR3 (TNR3-). The CDR3 loop reads CASGLVLGDRDTDTQYF.